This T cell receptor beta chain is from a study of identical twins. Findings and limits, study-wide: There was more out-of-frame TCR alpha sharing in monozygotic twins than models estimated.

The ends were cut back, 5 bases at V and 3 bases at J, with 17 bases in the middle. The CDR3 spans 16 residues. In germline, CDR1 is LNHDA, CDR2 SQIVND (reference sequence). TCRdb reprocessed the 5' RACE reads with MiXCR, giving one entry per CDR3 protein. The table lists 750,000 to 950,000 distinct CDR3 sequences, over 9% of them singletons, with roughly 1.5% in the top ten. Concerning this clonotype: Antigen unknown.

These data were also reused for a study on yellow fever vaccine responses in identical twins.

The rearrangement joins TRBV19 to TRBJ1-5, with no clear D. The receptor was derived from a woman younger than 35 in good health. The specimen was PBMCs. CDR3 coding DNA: TGTGCCAGTAGTCCCCGACCTCCAAATATCAATCAGCCCCAGCATTTT. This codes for CASSPRPPNINQPQHF.